The 21 T cell receptor beta chains given below trace back to one sample, sequenced in a study of cytomegalovirus exposure and HLA in healthy donors. TCRdb's copy holds only in-frame clones and misses some; the assay was immunoSEQ multiplex PCR. The sample has roughly 60,000 clones, about 96% seen once. Input material: PBMCs. The source of these receptors is a man younger than 35 in good health and CMV-seronegative.

The V gene is TRBV7-2, the J gene TRBJ2-5; 8 bases align to TRBD2. The J segment lost 5 bases and the V segment lost 5 bases, leaving 16 bases of the junction unmatched. CDR3 length equals 17 residues. Looked up from germline, CDR1 is SGHTA and CDR2 is FQGNSA. This chain's CDR3 is CASSAPRAGVMRETQYF. The CDR3 coding sequence is TGTGCCAGCAGCGCGCCAAGAGCGGGAGTTATGAGGGAGACCCAGTACTTC.

The V call is TRBV28, the J call TRBJ1-1, with D tentatively TRBD1 (5 bases). The CDR3 has 16 residues. CDR1 and CDR2 (germline): MDHEN, SYDVKM. Deletions cut 5 bases from V and 2 bases from J, with 18 bases between. CDR3 DNA: TGTGCCAGCAGTATCCTGACTGGCAGGGCCAACACTGAAGCTTTCTTT. Amino acid sequence: CASSILTGRANTEAFF.

The chain joins TRBV27 to TRBJ2-6, with 9 bases aligning to TRBD1. The V gene's germline CDR1 is MNHEY and CDR2 SMNVEV (reference sequence). V lost 5 bases and J lost 2; bases outside the gene matches: 10. The CDR3 is 18 amino acids. CDR3 nucleotide sequence: TGTGCCAGCAGTCCCATGGGACAGGGAGTTGCTGGGGCCAACGTCCTGACTTTC. This codes for CASSPMGQGVAGANVLTF.

The chain recombines TRBV19 with TRBJ1-4; 7 bases match TRBD1. The length of the CDR3 is 15 residues. Germline trimming cut 8 bases from V and 5 bases from J; bases unmatched to any gene: 11. Germline V CDR1 and CDR2: LNHDA, SQIVND (reference sequence). Here the CDR3 DNA reads TGTGCCAGTGAAGACAGGGCTGCTCCCAATGAAAAACTGTTTTTT. Translated, it gives CASEDRAAPNEKLFF. The full variable domain, with the rest looked up from reference TRBV19 and TRBJ1-4, is DGGITQSPKYLFRKEGQNVTLSCEQNLNHDAMYWYRQDPGQGLRLIYYSQIVNDFQKGDIAEGYSVSREKKESFPLTVTSAQKNPTAFYLCASEDRAAPNEKLFFGSGTQLSVL.

The chain uses TRBV29-1 and TRBJ2-1; D is unresolved. Looked up from germline, CDR1 is SQVTM and CDR2 is ANQGSEA. The CDR3 is 16 residues long. The germline V and J ends were trimmed by 0 bases and 0 bases, with 12 bases remaining between them. The CDR3 spells CSVEDQAANSYNEQFF. Here the CDR3 DNA reads TGCAGCGTTGAAGATCAGGCAGCTAACTCCTACAATGAGCAGTTCTTC.

This chain connects TRBV5-1 to TRBJ1-2, with 9 nucleotides matching TRBD1. V gave up 5 bases and J gave up 4 bases; unmatched junction bases: 9. The CDR3 consists of 15 residues. Germline CDR1 reads SGHRS; CDR2 reads YFSETQ. This CDR3 reads CASSYRDREGYGYTF. As DNA, the CDR3 is TGCGCCAGCAGTTACCGGGACAGGGAAGGCTATGGCTACACCTTC. The whole variable domain, remainder taken from reference TRBV5-1 and TRBJ1-2, is KAGVTQTPRYLIKTRGQQVTLSCSPISGHRSVSWYQQTPGQGLQFLFEYFSETQRNKGNFPGRFSGRQFSNSRSEMNVSTLELGDSALYLCASSYRDREGYGYTFGSGTRLTVV.

This rearrangement joins TRBV5-4 to TRBJ2-2; 10 positions match TRBD1. V was pared by 4 bases and J by 4 bases, with 7 bases of the junction left unmatched. The CDR3 extends over 16 amino acids. Germline V CDR1 and CDR2: SGHNT, YYREEE (reference sequence). DNA for the CDR3: TGTGCCAGCAGCCCAGACAGGGGGCCCGGCACCGGGGAGCTGTTTTTT. It is translated as CASSPDRGPGTGELFF.

J is TRBJ1-1 and V is TRBV28, with 7 bases lining up with TRBD1. The germline CDR1 and CDR2 sequences are MDHEN and SYDVKM. The ends lost 4 bases at V and 2 bases at J; junction bases unmatched: 10. The CDR3 is 16 residues long. In nucleotides, the CDR3 is TGTGCCAGCAGTTACCCCCGCGACAGGGCCAACACTGAAGCTTTCTTT. Amino acids: CASSYPRDRANTEAFF.

The CDR3 DNA is TGCAGCGTCGTACCAGAGGAAGGTGGCTACACCTTC. Its translation is CSVVPEEGGYTF. This chain connects TRBV29-1 to TRBJ1-2; the D is unclear. Germline V CDR1 and CDR2: SQVTM, ANQGSEA. V was pared by 6 bases and J by 7 bases, with 15 bases between. The CDR3 is made up of 12 amino acids.

The sample holds a few counts of this clone. V gene TRBV10-3 combines with J gene TRBJ1-1, with D uncertain. The germline gives CDR1 ENHRY, CDR2 SYGVKD. This CDR3 spans 13 amino acids. V lost 10 bases to trimming and J lost 2 bases, with 14 bases between them. The CDR3 DNA is TGTGCCACCCTAAATCCCCCAAACACTGAAGCTTTCTTT. This gives the protein CATLNPPNTEAFF.

CDR3 amino acids: CAISERQFPEAFF. The CDR3 nucleotides are TGTGCCATCAGTGAGAGACAGTTCCCTGAAGCTTTCTTT. The J gene is TRBJ1-1, the V gene TRBV10-3, with D possibly matching TRBD1 (5 bases). The V end was cut by 2 bases, the J end by 6 bases, with 10 bases between. Germline CDR1 and CDR2: ENHRY and SYGVKD. This CDR3 is 13 amino acids long.

The chain carries TRBV6-5 and TRBJ2-3; D is perhaps TRBD1 (6 bases). Germline V gene data show CDR1 as MNHEY and CDR2 as SVGAGI. V gave up 4 bases and J gave up 4 bases, with 15 bases separating them. There are 15 residues in the CDR3. DNA for the CDR3: TGTGCCAGCAGTTCCTTTACAGGGTCGGCAGATACGCAGTATTTT. Translation: CASSSFTGSADTQYF.

CDR3 nucleotide sequence: TGTGCCACGGACTGGGGCTACGAGCAGTACTTC. It yields the protein CATDWGYEQYF. V and J are TRBV28 and TRBJ2-7; the D gene is possibly TRBD2 (5 bases). The germline CDR1 and CDR2 sequences are MDHEN and SYDVKM. Trimming left V 10 bases short and J 3 bases short, with 10 bases between. CDR3 length equals 11 residues.

This chain joins TRBV4-2 and TRBJ2-5; no definite D call. Germline V CDR1 and CDR2: LGHNA, YNFKEQ. Between the trimmed V and J ends, which lost 4 bases and 5 bases, there was a span of 11 bases. This CDR3 spans 13 amino acids. For the CDR3, the DNA is TGTGCCAGCAGCCCCCTGGGCGTTGAGACCCAGTACTTC. It translates to CASSPLGVETQYF.

This chain joins TRBV28 and TRBJ2-5; TRBD2 agrees at 11 bases. CDR3 size: 15 residues. CDR1 is MDHEN, CDR2 SYDVKM, per germline. Trimming took 3 bases from V and 5 from J; bases not matched to a gene: 5. CDR3 DNA: TGTGCCAGCAGTTTCCTAGCGGGAGGTGGGGAGACCCAGTACTTC. Translation gives CASSFLAGGGETQYF.

The rearrangement links TRBV28 to TRBJ2-5, with D possibly being TRBD1 (6 bases). CDR1 MDHEN and CDR2 SYDVKM come from the germline V gene. Trimming pared 5 bases from V and 2 bases from J, leaving 15 bases between. The CDR3 has 15 residues. CDR3 protein: CASSPGTTRQETQYF. The CDR3 DNA reads TGTGCCAGCAGTCCCGGGACAACGAGACAAGAGACCCAGTACTTC.

This sequence joins TRBV5-1 and TRBJ1-5; 7 bases align to TRBD1. The trim removed 3 bases at V and 7 bases at J, leaving 7 bases unmatched. CDR3 size: 14 residues. Germline CDR1 is SGHRS and CDR2 is YFSETQ. The CDR3 nucleotides read TGCGCCAGCAGCTCGGGTCAGGGGGAACAGCCCCAGCATTTT. The encoded protein is CASSSGQGEQPQHF.

There are a few counts of this clone. This chain connects TRBV27 to TRBJ2-7; tentative D call: TRBD1 (5 bases). The CDR3 consists of 14 residues. Germline V gene lookup returns CDR1 MNHEY and CDR2 SMNVEV (reference sequence). Trimming left V 5 bases short and J 4 bases short, with 15 bases between. CDR3 nucleotides: TGTGCCAGCAGTCCAGGGTCATTTTTTTACGAGCAGTACTTC. This translates into CASSPGSFFYEQYF.

The chain joins TRBV7-3 to TRBJ1-5; 9 positions agree with TRBD1. V trimming: 4 bases; J trimming: 0 bases; junction bases outside the gene matches: 10. CDR3 length: 18 amino acids. In germline, CDR1 is SGHTA, CDR2 FQGTGA. CDR3 sequence: CASSWDRVPKNSNQPQHF. CDR3 in DNA: TGTGCCAGCAGCTGGGACAGGGTCCCGAAAAATAGCAATCAGCCCCAGCATTTT.

The rearrangement uses TRBV5-1 and TRBJ2-3; 8 bases fit TRBD1. This CDR3 spans 14 amino acids. Per the germline V gene, CDR1 is SGHRS and CDR2 is YFSETQ. After removal of 4 bases from V and 8 bases from J, the junction contained 9 bases not matched to a gene. The DNA for the CDR3 is TGCGCCAGCAGCCCCGGACAGGGAGGATCTACGCAGTATTTT. It codes for CASSPGQGGSTQYF.

The chain is built from TRBV4-1 and TRBJ2-7; 11 bases fit TRBD1. The germline gives CDR1 MGHRA, CDR2 YSYEKL. The CDR3 is 14 residues long. J gave up 5 bases and V 6 bases, and 6 bases lay outside the gene matches. The CDR3 DNA follows: TGCGCCAGCAGTCGTGGACAGGGGGCTCACGAGCAGTACTTC. Its translation: CASSRGQGAHEQYF.